This T cell receptor beta chain was obtained from a study of T cell clonality in common variable immunodeficiency (dated by TCRdb to the mid-2010s). For sequencing, equivalent amounts of genomic DNA were input from CVID and control samples. For every sample, a 60 bp segment covering the rearranged TCRbeta CDR3 region was amplified and then sequenced. The immunoSEQ assay, a bias-corrected multiplex PCR with high-throughput sequencing, was employed for TCRbeta amplification. As for the original processing: Each unique nucleotide sequence was treated as a clone and annotated with V, D and J genes, copy number and frequency. Sequences were labeled productive if in frame, and non-productive if out of frame or containing stop codons. As previously described, clonality was calculated on the basis of Shannon's entropy. The predicted amino acid sequences of productive clones were used to derive the mean CDR3 Kyte-Doolittle hydropathy. Using the R hclust function, scaled V gene usage was clustered hierarchically with Manhattan distance and complete linkage. Sharing of clones by CDR3 amino acid sequence was evaluated by resampling 12 repertoires per group over 100 rounds. The repertoires were searched for about 68 published EBV-specific TCRbeta sequences and nearly 250 published CMV-specific TCRbeta sequences. A couple of CVID samples that yielded fewer than 10,000 sequences were excluded from the analysis, so fewer than 45 CVID repertoires were retained. TCRdb provides this immuneACCESS table in a form limited to in-frame rearrangements. Some clones are lacking; in checked studies, under half of them reflect an unresolved V gene, and why the rest are absent is not known. Clone size and V and J calls were adopted from that table, with D and trimming inferred from the DNA. The sample features tens of thousands of clones, and none is a singleton. The ten largest clones capture around 0.82% of the sample.

The research as a whole found: Fewer deletions and N-nucleotide insertions were reportedly observed in CVID TCRbeta sequences, and highly modified clones with 13 or more V deletions were reportedly absent from CVID TCRbeta sequences. It was noted by the authors that sequencing of the repertoires of T cell subpopulations would be needed to clarify the cause of the increased clonality in CVID. Even though DNA input was equal, the average per sample came to 75,000 to 95,000 unique sequences for controls compared with 30,000 to 40,000 for CVID samples. Healthy controls shared more TCRbeta clones with each other than CVID subjects shared among themselves (p < 0.0001). Correlations between repertoire features and clinical complications were limited by patient heterogeneity within the CVID cohort. Compared with healthy controls, CVID subjects showed increased TCRbeta clonality (t-test p = 0.018), a feature most characteristic of about a third of subjects.

CDR1 and CDR2 are drawn from the germline V gene (reference sequence): DFQATT, SNEGSKA. The cysteine opens and the phenylalanine closes a CDR3 of 13 amino acids. The DNA shown is the part of the CDR3 that was read: 30 bases, in frame from base 1. V is shortened by 6 bases, J by 0 bases, and the region joining them spans 8 bases. The table lists this clone with many counts. Its binding antigen is unknown. The CDR3 end lies 3 residues beyond the end of the read and is filled in from the germline J gene. Predominantly Caucasian heritage was noted among both the CVID patients and the healthy controls. From each donor, about 5 to 8.5 ml of heparinized peripheral whole blood was collected. Genomic DNA from adults with common variable immune deficiency (CVID) and from healthy adult controls was the source for sequencing TCRbeta CDR3 repertoires. The control group comprised some 22 healthy adult volunteers, about 12 female and 10 or so male, aged roughly 23 to 70 years with a mean age of approximately 35. Diluted blood was density-centrifuged over Hypaque 1077 or Ficoll-Paque to isolate peripheral blood mononuclear cells. Genomic DNA was extracted from unsorted mononuclear cells by Qiagen column purification or by a centrifugation-based method.

This chain joins TRBV20-1 to TRBJ2-2, with the D gene too uncertain to name. The sequence was collected from a person aged 18 to 75 in good health. The material sequenced was peripheral blood mononuclear cells. The CDR3 loop reads CSAPLSNTGELFF. The CDR3 bases that were read are TGCAGTGCCCCGCTATCGAACACCGGGGAG.